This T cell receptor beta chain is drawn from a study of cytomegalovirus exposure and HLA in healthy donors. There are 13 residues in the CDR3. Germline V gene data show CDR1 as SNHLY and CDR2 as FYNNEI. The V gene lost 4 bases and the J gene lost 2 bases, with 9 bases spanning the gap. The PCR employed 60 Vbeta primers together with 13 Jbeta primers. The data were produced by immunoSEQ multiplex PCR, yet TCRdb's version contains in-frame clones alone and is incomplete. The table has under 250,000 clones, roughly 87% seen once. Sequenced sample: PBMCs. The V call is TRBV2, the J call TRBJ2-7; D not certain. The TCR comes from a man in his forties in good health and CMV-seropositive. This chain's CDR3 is CASSVQSPYEQYF. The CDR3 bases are TGTGCCAGCAGTGTTCAGTCCCCCTACGAGCAGTACTTC.